Listed below are T cell receptor beta chains from one sample, sequenced in a study of blood T cell repertoires in COVID-19. Sequencing was performed with immunoSEQ multiplex PCR; in TCRdb, only in-frame clones are kept and a portion is missing. This sample carries 97,000 or so clones, approximately 90% of them seen once, and the ten largest clones take 1.5% to 2%. Sequenced: peripheral blood. The receptor set was obtained from a man aged 60 to 75 with acute or convalescent COVID-19. The CDR3 runs from the conserved cysteine through the conserved F or W. Each record gives: J gene, V gene, CDR3 protein.

>TRBJ1-4|TRBV5-4
CASSFYKGGEKLFF
>TRBJ2-7|TRBV7-7
CASSLGRGQGPFHSYEQYF
>TRBJ2-6|TRBV6-5
CASSRTAGANVLTF
>TRBJ1-2|TRBV3-1/TRBV3-2
CASSQLSGTGYGYTF
>TRBJ1-2|TRBV7-9
CASSLGGQGPFGYGYTF
>TRBJ2-2|TRBV7-2
CASSSGPGGQTNTGELFF
>TRBJ1-5|TRBV18
CASSDRLRGQPQHF
>TRBJ1-2|TRBV6-5
CASSRGQTDYGYTF
>TRBJ1-2|TRBV2
CASSETGNNYGYTF
>TRBJ2-2|TRBV24-1
CATSESDREAGELFF
>TRBJ1-2|TRBV12-2
CASRSRDRGGGYTF
>TRBJ1-2|TRBV6-5
CASSIGPGGGYTF
>TRBJ1-1|TRBV6-5
CASQTGALNTEAFF
>TRBJ1-1|TRBV5-4
CASSPAAENTEAFF
>TRBJ2-3|TRBV25-1
CASSEGGAGGLTDTQYF